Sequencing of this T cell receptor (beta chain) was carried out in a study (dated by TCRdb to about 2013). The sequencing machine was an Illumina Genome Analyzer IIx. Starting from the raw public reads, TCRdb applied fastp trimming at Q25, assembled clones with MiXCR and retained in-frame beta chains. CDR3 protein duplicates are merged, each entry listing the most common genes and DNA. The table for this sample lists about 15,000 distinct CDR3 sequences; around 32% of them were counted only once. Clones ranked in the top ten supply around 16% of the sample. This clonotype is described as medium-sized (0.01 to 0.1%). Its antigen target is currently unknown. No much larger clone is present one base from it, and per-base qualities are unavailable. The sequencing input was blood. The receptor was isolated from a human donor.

The bases read TGCGCCAGCAGCTCGGGGTCCATCCTCCTCTCTGGAAACACCATATATTTT. Translation gives CASSSGSILLSGNTIYF. The chain uses TRBV5-1 and TRBJ1-3, with the identity of the D gene unclear. Via the germline V gene, CDR1 is SGHRS and CDR2 YFSETQ. From cysteine to phenylalanine, the CDR3 is 17 amino acids long. Only the CDR3 portion is preserved as DNA: 51 bases, with reading frame beginning at the first base. V lost 3 bases and J lost 0 bases; the stretch between them is 16 bases long.